This TCR beta chain emerged from a study of graft-versus-host responses after intestinal transplantation. Sequenced by immunoSEQ multiplex PCR; TCRdb stores in-frame clones only, minus some. Found here are around 18,000 clones, around 82% of them singletons; the top ten hold about 5.5%. Processing of graft tissue released intraepithelial and lamina propria lymphocytes. CDR1 is PRHDT and CDR2 is FYEKMQ in the germline V gene (reference sequence). The V gene end was trimmed by 5 bases and the J gene end by 6 bases; junction bases not matched to a gene: 14. This CDR3 spans 17 amino acids. Source: ileum tissue, taken 17 days after transplant. This sequence joins TRBV13 and TRBJ2-1, with 9 nucleotides matching TRBD2. The sequence was collected from a human patient who received an intestinal transplant, so some T cells may come from the graft donor. CDR3 residues: CASSHTRGRAGTNEQFF. CDR3 bases: TGTGCCAGCAGCCATACTCGCGGGAGGGCGGGTACCAATGAGCAGTTCTTC.